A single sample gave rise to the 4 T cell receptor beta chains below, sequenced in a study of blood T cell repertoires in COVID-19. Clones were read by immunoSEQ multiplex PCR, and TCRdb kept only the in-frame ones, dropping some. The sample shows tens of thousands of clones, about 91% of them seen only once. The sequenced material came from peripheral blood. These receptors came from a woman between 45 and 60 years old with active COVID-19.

The CDR3 sequence is CASSSLGEGSYEQYF. The CDR3 DNA reads TGTGCCAGCAGTTCCTTAGGGGAGGGCTCCTACGAGCAGTACTTC. V usage is TRBV6-5 and J usage is TRBJ2-7; 7 bases agree with TRBD2. The CDR3 has 15 residues. Germline V CDR1 and CDR2: MNHEY, SVGAGI. After removal of 4 bases from V and 0 bases from J, the junction contained 6 bases not matched to a gene.

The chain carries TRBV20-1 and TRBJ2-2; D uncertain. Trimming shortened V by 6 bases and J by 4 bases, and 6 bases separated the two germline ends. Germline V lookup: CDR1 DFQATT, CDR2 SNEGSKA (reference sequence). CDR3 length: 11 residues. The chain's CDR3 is CSALATGELFF. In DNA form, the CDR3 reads TGCAGTGCCCTGGCCACCGGGGAGCTGTTTTTT.

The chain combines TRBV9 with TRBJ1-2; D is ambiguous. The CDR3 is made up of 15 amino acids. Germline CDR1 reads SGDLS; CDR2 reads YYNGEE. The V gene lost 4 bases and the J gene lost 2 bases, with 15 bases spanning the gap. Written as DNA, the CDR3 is TGTGCCAGCAGCCCTTCTTCAACCGGGAACTATGGCTACACCTTC. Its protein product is CASSPSSTGNYGYTF.

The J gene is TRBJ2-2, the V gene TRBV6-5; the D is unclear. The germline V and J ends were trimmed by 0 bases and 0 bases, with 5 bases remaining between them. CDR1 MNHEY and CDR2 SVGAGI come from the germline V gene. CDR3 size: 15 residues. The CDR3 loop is CASSYSGANTGELFF. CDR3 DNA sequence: TGTGCCAGCAGTTACTCAGGAGCGAACACCGGGGAGCTGTTTTTT.